Presented here are 23 T cell receptor beta chains from one specimen sequenced in a study of blood T cell repertoires in COVID-19. Clones were read by immunoSEQ multiplex PCR, and TCRdb kept only the in-frame ones, dropping some. This table has about 140,000 clones, approximately 82% appearing once. Sequencing used peripheral blood. Receptors originate from a human donor in a cohort sampled during active COVID-19.

The CDR3 nucleotides are TGTGCCAGCAGCCCATTAAGGGGGAACACTGAAGCTTTCTTT. Encoded protein: CASSPLRGNTEAFF. V gene TRBV6-5 combines with J gene TRBJ1-1; a possible D gene is TRBD1 (5 bases). Deletions cut 6 bases from V and 1 base from J, with 12 bases between. The germline gives CDR1 MNHEY, CDR2 SVGAGI. The CDR3 is 14 residues long.

The chain couples TRBV12-3 or TRBV12-4 to TRBJ2-7, with D perhaps TRBD1 (7 bases). V was shortened by 10 bases and J by 0 bases, with 13 bases between the two germline ends. This CDR3 is built from 13 residues. In DNA form, the CDR3 reads TGTGCCACTCGGCGGGACAGCTCCTACGAGCAGTACTTC. This codes for CATRRDSSYEQYF.

The DNA of the CDR3 is TGTGCCAGTAGTATACAGGGCGGGGCGGGTTACAATGAGCAGTTCTTC. Its protein is CASSIQGGAGYNEQFF. This chain uses TRBV19 with TRBJ2-1; D may be TRBD2 (6 bases). Between the trimmed V and J ends, which lost 2 bases and 4 bases, there was a span of 15 bases. Germline CDR1 is LNHDA and CDR2 is SQIVND (reference sequence). This CDR3 is 16 amino acids long.

The V and J genes are TRBV19 and TRBJ1-5; D ambiguous. Germline V gives CDR1 LNHDA, CDR2 SQIVND (reference sequence). Between the trimmed V and J ends, which lost 4 bases and 5 bases, there was a span of 15 bases. There are 15 residues in the CDR3. CDR3 region: CASSKPPMGDQPQHF. The CDR3 nucleotides read TGTGCCAGTAGTAAGCCACCAATGGGCGATCAGCCCCAGCATTTT. Looking up the rest from reference TRBV19 and TRBJ1-5 gives the full variable domain: DGGITQSPKYLFRKEGQNVTLSCEQNLNHDAMYWYRQDPGQGLRLIYYSQIVNDFQKGDIAEGYSVSREKKESFPLTVTSAQKNPTAFYLCASSKPPMGDQPQHFGDGTRLSIL.

The chain links TRBV2 to TRBJ1-5; D may be TRBD1 (6 bases). The germline V and J ends were trimmed by 5 bases and 7 bases, with 15 bases remaining between them. This CDR3 has 14 amino acids. Per germline, CDR1 SNHLY and CDR2 FYNNEI. CDR3 sequence reads: CASSPPDRTQPQHF. CDR3 coding DNA: TGTGCCAGCAGTCCTCCTGACAGGACCCAGCCCCAGCATTTT. Based on the CDR3 plus reference TRBV2 and TRBJ1-5, the full variable domain is EPEVTQTPSHQVTQMGQEVILRCVPISNHLYFYWYRQILGQKVEFLVSFYNNEISEKSEIFDDQFSVERPDGSNFTLKIRSTKLEDSAMYFCASSPPDRTQPQHFGDGTRLSIL.

The rearrangement joins TRBV6-6 to TRBJ1-2; D is perhaps TRBD1 (6 bases). Between the trimmed V and J ends, which lost 6 bases and 5 bases, there was a span of 10 bases. The CDR3 length is 12 residues. Germline V CDR1 and CDR2: MNHNY, SVGAGI (reference sequence). The CDR3 DNA is TGTGCCAGCAGACCTACAGGGTATGGCTACACCTTC. Encoded protein: CASRPTGYGYTF.

This chain joins TRBV27 and TRBJ1-2; D might be TRBD1 (6 bases). Trimming stripped 6 bases from V and 7 bases from J, with 12 bases between. The CDR3 is 12 amino acids. From germline, CDR1 is MNHEY and CDR2 SMNVEV (reference sequence). The CDR3 is CASREGGVGYTF. The CDR3 coding sequence is TGTGCCAGCAGAGAAGGGGGGGTTGGCTACACCTTC.

The rearrangement links TRBV7-2 to TRBJ1-5; D is unresolved. Deletions cut 2 bases from V and 3 bases from J, with 14 bases between. CDR3 length equals 16 residues. Germline-derived CDR1 and CDR2 are SGHTA and FQGNSA. The CDR3 loop is CASSLSRGSNNQPQHF. Here the CDR3 DNA reads TGTGCCAGCAGCTTAAGTCGTGGGAGTAACAATCAGCCCCAGCATTTT.

This clone was found a few times. The chain is built from TRBV28 and TRBJ2-2, with 9 bases aligning to TRBD2. Germline trimming cut 5 bases from V and 5 bases from J; bases unmatched to any gene: 3. The CDR3 totals 14 residues. Germline assignment: CDR1 MDHEN and CDR2 SYDVKM. The CDR3, as DNA: TGTGCCAGCAGTGCCAGCGGGGGGACCGGGGAGCTGTTTTTT. Translated, it gives CASSASGGTGELFF. Complete variable domain (other parts from reference TRBV28 and TRBJ2-2): DVKVTQSSRYLVKRTGEKVFLECVQDMDHENMFWYRQDPGLGLRLIYFSYDVKMKEKGDIPEGYSVSREKKERFSLILESASTNQTSMYLCASSASGGTGELFFGEGSRLTVL.

The chain employs TRBV6-4 and TRBJ2-1; 14 nucleotides agree with TRBD2. J was trimmed by 8 bases and V by 6 bases; bases with no gene match: 6. Germline loops: CDR1 MRHNA, CDR2 SNTAGT. CDR3 length: 15 amino acids. CDR3 sequence (DNA): TGTGCCAGCAGCGAGGGACTAGCGGGAGTCGATGAGCAGTTCTTC. This translates into CASSEGLAGVDEQFF.

This clone was detected only once. V is TRBV18 and J is TRBJ2-1; 9 bases agree with TRBD2. Germline V gene data show CDR1 as KGHSH and CDR2 as LQKENI. Losses at the gene ends were 0 bases for V and 10 bases for J; bases not matched to a gene: 13. This CDR3 contains 17 residues. In nucleotides, the CDR3 is TGTGCCAGCTCACCACCGGGATTGAGTAGCGGGAGTGGGGAGCAGTTCTTC. It specifies CASSPPGLSSGSGEQFF.

The V and J genes are TRBV28 and TRBJ2-5; TRBD2 matches at 9 bases. The CDR3 length is 14 residues. V was pared by 11 bases and J by 1 base, with 8 bases of the junction left unmatched. Germline assignment: CDR1 MDHEN and CDR2 SYDVKM. CDR3 DNA sequence: TGTGCCTCGATTCCGGGACTAGCCCAAGAGACCCAGTACTTC. It specifies CASIPGLAQETQYF.

The chain carries TRBV12-3 or TRBV12-4 and TRBJ2-7, with TRBD1 matching 9 bases. Trimming cost V 6 bases and J 6 bases; bases outside gene matches: 6. The CDR3 covers 13 residues. CDR3 region: CASSRDRVREQYF. CDR3 bases: TGTGCCAGCAGCCGGGACAGGGTTCGCGAGCAGTACTTC.

The V gene is TRBV25-1, the J gene TRBJ1-5, with TRBD1 matching over 8 bases. The CDR3 extends over 15 amino acids. The V and J ends lost 6 bases and 0 bases, in that order; junction bases with no gene match: 4. Germline V CDR1 and CDR2: MGHDK, SYGVNS. The CDR3: CASSAQGDSNQPQHF. The CDR3 DNA follows: TGTGCCAGCAGCGCACAGGGGGATAGCAATCAGCCCCAGCATTTT.

V and J are TRBV7-8 and TRBJ1-2; 7 nucleotides match TRBD1. The CDR3 covers 14 residues. Unmatched junction bases numbered 8, after V lost 5 bases and J lost 5 bases. CDR1 is SGHVS, CDR2 FQNEAQ, per germline. CDR3 sequence reads: CASSQPGQRYGYTF. The CDR3 DNA reads TGTGCCAGCAGCCAACCGGGACAGAGGTATGGCTACACCTTC.

The V call is TRBV7-9, the J call TRBJ2-1; D remains unclear. Germline lookup yields CDR1 SEHNR and CDR2 FQNEAQ (reference sequence). The V end lost 5 bases, the J end lost 8 bases, and 22 bases lay between the germline ends. The CDR3 has 16 amino acids. The CDR3 DNA is TGTGCCAGCAGCCCCGCCCCCTCCGCGATGGTCGATGAGCAGTTCTTC. Amino acid sequence: CASSPAPSAMVDEQFF. The full variable domain, in which reference TRBV7-9 and TRBJ2-1 provide the parts outside the CDR3, is DTGVSQNPRHKITKRGQNVTFRCDPISEHNRLYWYRQTLGQGPEFLTYFQNEAQLEKSRLLSDRFSAERPKGSFSTLEIQRTEQGDSAMYLCASSPAPSAMVDEQFFGPGTRLTVL.

The chain's CDR3 is CASSLRRTEAFF. CDR3 sequence (DNA): TGTGCCAGCAGCTTGAGGAGGACTGAAGCTTTCTTT. The V and J genes are TRBV5-6 and TRBJ1-1; D ambiguous. Germline assignment: CDR1 SGHDT and CDR2 YYEEEE. The CDR3 runs to 12 residues. V was pared by 1 base and J by 5 bases, with 6 bases between.

The chain carries TRBV7-8 and TRBJ2-1; D is unclear. Germline CDR1 SGHVS, CDR2 FQNEAQ. V was cut by 5 bases and J by 7 bases, with 24 bases left in between. This CDR3 contains 17 residues. DNA for the CDR3: TGTGCCAGCAGCCGAGCCATGTTCGGTCAGGTCCGTAATGAGCAGTTCTTC. Its translation: CASSRAMFGQVRNEQFF.

This clone was counted a few times. The chain joins TRBV4-1 to TRBJ1-4; D is unresolved. Germline CDR1 is MGHRA and CDR2 is YSYEKL. V lost 6 bases and J lost 0, with 14 bases in between. The CDR3 contains 16 residues. CDR3 coding DNA: TGCGCCAGCAGTGCGGGAAGAGTTGCAACTAATGAAAAACTGTTTTTT. It translates to CASSAGRVATNEKLFF.

V usage is TRBV7-2 and J usage is TRBJ2-1; no clear D. The germline V gene has CDR1 SGHTA and CDR2 FQGNSA. Trimming left V 8 bases short and J 2 bases short, with 10 bases between. This CDR3 has 13 amino acids. CDR3 protein: CASCGAAYNEQFF. The CDR3 nucleotides read TGTGCCAGCTGCGGTGCGGCCTACAATGAGCAGTTCTTC.

This clone came up a few times. The rearrangement uses TRBV20-1 and TRBJ2-1; no definite D call. CDR1 is DFQATT and CDR2 is SNEGSKA in the germline V gene (reference sequence). The CDR3 has 15 residues. With 3 bases removed from V and 0 bases from J, the gap between germline ends came to 12 bases. The CDR3 here is CSASWQSSSYNEQFF. CDR3 in DNA: TGCAGTGCTAGTTGGCAGTCTAGCTCCTACAATGAGCAGTTCTTC.

This clone has more than one count but fewer than ten. The rearrangement uses TRBV7-9 and TRBJ2-7, with D perhaps matching TRBD2 (7 bases). Germline values: CDR1 SEHNR, CDR2 FQNEAQ (reference sequence). Trimming stripped 1 base from V and 4 bases from J, with 14 bases between. The CDR3 length is 15 residues. The CDR3 bases are TGTGCCAGCAGCTTAGAGGGCGGGGGCTGGTACGAGCAGTACTTC. Protein product: CASSLEGGGWYEQYF.

The chain joins TRBV7-3 to TRBJ1-5; the match to TRBD1 covers 7 bases. The CDR3 loop spans 13 amino acids. Germline V CDR1 and CDR2: SGHTA, FQGTGA. Losses at the gene ends were 4 bases for V and 7 bases for J; bases not matched to a gene: 4. The DNA for the CDR3 is TGTGCCAGCAGCTCCCAGGGGGACCAGCCCCAGCATTTT. Protein sequence: CASSSQGDQPQHF.